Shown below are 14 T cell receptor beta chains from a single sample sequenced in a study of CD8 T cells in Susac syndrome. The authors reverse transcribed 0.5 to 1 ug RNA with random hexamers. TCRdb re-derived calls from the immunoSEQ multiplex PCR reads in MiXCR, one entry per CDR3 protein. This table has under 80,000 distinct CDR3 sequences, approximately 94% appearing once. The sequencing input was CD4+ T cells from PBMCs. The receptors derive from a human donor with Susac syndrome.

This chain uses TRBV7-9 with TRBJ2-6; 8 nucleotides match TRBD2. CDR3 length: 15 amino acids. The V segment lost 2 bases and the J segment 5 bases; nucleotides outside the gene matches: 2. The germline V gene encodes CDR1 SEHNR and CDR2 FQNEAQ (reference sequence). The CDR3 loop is CASSLPGGRANVLTF. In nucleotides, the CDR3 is TGTGCCAGCAGCTTACCGGGAGGGAGGGCCAACGTCCTGACTTTC.

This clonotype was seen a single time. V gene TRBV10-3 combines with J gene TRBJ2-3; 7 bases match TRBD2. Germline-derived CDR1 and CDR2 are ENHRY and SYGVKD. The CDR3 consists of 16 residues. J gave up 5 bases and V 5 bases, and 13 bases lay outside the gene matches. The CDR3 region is CAISIGGSPKRDTQYF. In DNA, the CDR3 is TGTGCCATCAGTATTGGCGGGAGCCCCAAAAGAGATACGCAGTATTTT.

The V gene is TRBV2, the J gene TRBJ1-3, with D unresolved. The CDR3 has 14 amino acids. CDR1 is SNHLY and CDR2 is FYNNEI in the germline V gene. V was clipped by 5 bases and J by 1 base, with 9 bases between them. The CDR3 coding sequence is TGTGCCAGCAGTCGATCAAAATCTGGAAACACCATATATTTT. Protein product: CASSRSKSGNTIYF.

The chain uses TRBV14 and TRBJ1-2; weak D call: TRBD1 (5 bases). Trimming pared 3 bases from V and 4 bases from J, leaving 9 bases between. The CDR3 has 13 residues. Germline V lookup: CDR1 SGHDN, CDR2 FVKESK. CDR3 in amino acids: CASSHQGAYGYTF. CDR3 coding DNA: TGTGCCAGCAGCCACCAAGGGGCCTATGGCTACACCTTC.

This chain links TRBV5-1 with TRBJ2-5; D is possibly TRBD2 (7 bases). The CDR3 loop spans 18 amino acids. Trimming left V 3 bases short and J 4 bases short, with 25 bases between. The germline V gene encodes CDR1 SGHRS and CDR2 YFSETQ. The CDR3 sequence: CASSSSRGGGKLGETQYF. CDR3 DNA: TGCGCCAGCAGCTCCAGTCGTGGCGGGGGCAAGCTGGGAGAGACCCAGTACTTC.

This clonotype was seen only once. The CDR3 DNA follows: TGTGCCAGCAGCACCACGCGGGGACAACTCTACGAGCAGTACTTC. Its translation is CASSTTRGQLYEQYF. This chain uses TRBV11-2 with TRBJ2-7, with D perhaps given as TRBD1 or TRBD2 (6 bases each). CDR1 is SGHAT, CDR2 FQNNGV, per germline. This CDR3 is built from 15 residues. V lost 5 bases, J lost 3 bases, and 17 bases lay in between. Full variable domain (remainder filled in from reference TRBV11-2 and TRBJ2-7): EAGVAQSPRYKIIEKRQSVAFWCNPISGHATLYWYQQILGQGPKLLIQFQNNGVVDDSQLPKDRFSAERLKGVDSTLKIQPAKLEDSAVYLCASSTTRGQLYEQYFGPGTRLTVT.

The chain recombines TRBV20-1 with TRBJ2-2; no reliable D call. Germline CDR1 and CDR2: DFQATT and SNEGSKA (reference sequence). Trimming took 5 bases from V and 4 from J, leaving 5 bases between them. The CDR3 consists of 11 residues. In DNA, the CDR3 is TGCAGTGCTCCGGGCACCGGGGAGCTGTTTTTT. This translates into CSAPGTGELFF.

For the CDR3, the DNA is TGTGCCAGCAGCCTAAGGACAACAGGAGGCTACACCTTC. This translates into CASSLRTTGGYTF. The genes are TRBV14 and TRBJ1-2; a possible D gene is TRBD1 (5 bases). Per the germline V gene, CDR1 is SGHDN and CDR2 is FVKESK. The germline V and J ends were trimmed by 4 bases and 8 bases, with 14 bases remaining between them. The CDR3 consists of 13 residues.

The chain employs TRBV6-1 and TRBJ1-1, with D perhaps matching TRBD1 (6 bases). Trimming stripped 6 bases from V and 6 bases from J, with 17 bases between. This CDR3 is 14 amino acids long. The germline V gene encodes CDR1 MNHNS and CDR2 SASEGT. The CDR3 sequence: CASRTPPGAAEAFF. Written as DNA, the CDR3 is TGTGCCAGCAGGACCCCCCCGGGGGCCGCTGAAGCTTTCTTT.

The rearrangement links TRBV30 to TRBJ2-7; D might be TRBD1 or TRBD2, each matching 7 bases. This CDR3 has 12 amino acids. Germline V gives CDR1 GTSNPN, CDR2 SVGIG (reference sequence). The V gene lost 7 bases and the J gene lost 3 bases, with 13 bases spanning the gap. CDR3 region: CASAGGVYEQYF. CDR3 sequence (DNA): TGTGCCTCAGCAGGGGGGGTCTACGAGCAGTACTTC.

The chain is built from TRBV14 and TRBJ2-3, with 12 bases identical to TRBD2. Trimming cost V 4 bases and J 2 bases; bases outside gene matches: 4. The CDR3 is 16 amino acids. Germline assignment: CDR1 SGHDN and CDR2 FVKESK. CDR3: CASSPSGRVATDTQYF. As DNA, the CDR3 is TGTGCCAGCAGCCCTAGCGGGAGGGTGGCCACAGATACGCAGTATTTT.

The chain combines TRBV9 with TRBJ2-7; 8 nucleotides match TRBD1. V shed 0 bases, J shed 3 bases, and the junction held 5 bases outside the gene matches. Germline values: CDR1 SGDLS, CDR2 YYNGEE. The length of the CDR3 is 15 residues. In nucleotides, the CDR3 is TGTGCCAGCAGCGTAGGAGGACAGGGAGGCTACGAGCAGTACTTC. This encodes CASSVGGQGGYEQYF.

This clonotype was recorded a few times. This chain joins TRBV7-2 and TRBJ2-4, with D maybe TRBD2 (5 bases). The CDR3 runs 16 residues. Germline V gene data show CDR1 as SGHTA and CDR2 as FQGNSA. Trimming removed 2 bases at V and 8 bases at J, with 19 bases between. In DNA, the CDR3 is TGTGCCAGCAGCTTATCCCCACGGGGAGCGCAGGACATTCAGTACTTC. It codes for CASSLSPRGAQDIQYF.

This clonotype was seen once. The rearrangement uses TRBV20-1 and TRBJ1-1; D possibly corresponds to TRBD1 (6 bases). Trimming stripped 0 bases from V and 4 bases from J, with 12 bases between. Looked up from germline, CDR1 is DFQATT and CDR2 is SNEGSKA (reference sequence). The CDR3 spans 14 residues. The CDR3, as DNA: TGCAGTGCTAGAGATTCGGGGGGCAGCACTGAAGCTTTCTTT. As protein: CSARDSGGSTEAFF.